This TCR beta chain was documented in a study of blood T cell repertoires in COVID-19. Study information: Collection of acute and convalescent COVID-19 samples took place in the United States, Italy and Spain. In each case, the material was cDNA or gDNA derived from T cells, B-cell-depleted T cells, or PBMCs.

As originally analysed: Nucleated cell counts were estimated from reference gene primer amplification. The table came from immunoSEQ multiplex PCR; TCRdb's copy has only in-frame clones and leaves some out. V and J calls and clone size are copied from that table; D and trimming were computed from the DNA. The data contain 48,000 or so clones, about 83% of them singletons. The CDR3 runs 14 residues. Germline V gives CDR1 SGHTA, CDR2 FQGNSA. Trimming cost V 2 bases and J 6 bases, with 10 bases left between them. The source material was peripheral blood. This chain links TRBV7-2 with TRBJ2-2; TRBD2 might be the D (6 bases). The receptor comes from a woman aged 55 to 70 with acute or convalescent COVID-19. The CDR3 bases are TGTGCCAGCAGCTTATACCCGGGGGCCGGGGAGCTGTTTTTT. Translating it yields CASSLYPGAGELFF.